The 2 T cell receptor beta chains below were found in one sample sequenced in a study of blood T cells in healthy people across ages. Through a sample-barcoded 5' primer and a J-beta primer mix, a second PCR was run for roughly 7 to 12 cycles. One entry per CDR3 protein results from TCRdb running MiXCR on the 5' RACE reads. This table has about 1.8 million distinct CDR3 sequences, roughly 52% appearing once. What was sequenced was blood. The receptors originated from a middle-aged woman in good health.

J is TRBJ2-1 and V is TRBV29-1; tentative D call: TRBD2 (5 bases). CDR1 is SQVTM, CDR2 ANQGSEA, per germline. CDR3 length equals 11 residues. V was pared by 7 bases and J by 9 bases, with 13 bases between. CDR3 sequence: CSATSEGEQFF. The CDR3 nucleotides are TGCAGCGCCACGTCCGAGGGTGAGCAGTTCTTC.

This clonotype occurred many times. At one end, the junction sequence differs from germline, possibly due to a read error. The chain recombines TRBV5-1 with TRBJ2-1, with a weak D call TRBD1 (6 bases). CDR1 SGHRS and CDR2 YFSETQ come from the germline V gene. The CDR3 totals 15 residues. The CDR3 DNA reads as TGTGCCAGCAGCTTACAGGGTAGCTCCTACAATGAGCAGTTCTTC. Translation gives CASSLQGSSYNEQFF.